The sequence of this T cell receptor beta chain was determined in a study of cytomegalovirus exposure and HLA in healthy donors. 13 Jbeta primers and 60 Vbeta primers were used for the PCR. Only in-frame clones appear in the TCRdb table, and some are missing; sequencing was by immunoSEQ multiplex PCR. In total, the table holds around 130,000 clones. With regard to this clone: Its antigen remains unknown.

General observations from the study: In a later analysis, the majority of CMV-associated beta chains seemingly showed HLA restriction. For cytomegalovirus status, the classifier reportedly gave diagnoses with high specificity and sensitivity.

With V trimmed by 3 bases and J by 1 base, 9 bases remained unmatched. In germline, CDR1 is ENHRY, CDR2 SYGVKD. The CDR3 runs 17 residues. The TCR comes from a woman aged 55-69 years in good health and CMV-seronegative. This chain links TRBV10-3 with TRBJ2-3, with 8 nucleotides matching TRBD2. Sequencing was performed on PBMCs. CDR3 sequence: CAISDRPAGDGTDTQYF. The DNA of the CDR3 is TGTGCCATCAGTGACCGGCCAGCGGGAGATGGCACAGATACGCAGTATTTT.